Each of the 27 T cell receptor beta chains below was sequenced from the same sample in a study of T cell responses to AZD1222 COVID-19 vaccine. Some clones are missing from TCRdb's copy, which holds only in-frame ones; the method was immunoSEQ multiplex PCR. The table lists 100,000 to 120,000 clones, 88% of them singletons. Sequencing was performed on peripheral blood, taken on day 0 of AZD1222 vaccination. These receptors were obtained from an adult in good health.

The CDR3 DNA sequence: TGTGCCAGCAGCTCACCGGGACAGGGTGGTTCACCCCTCCACTTT. Amino acids: CASSSPGQGGSPLHF. This chain connects TRBV7-9 to TRBJ1-6; 9 nucleotides agree with TRBD1. The CDR3 has 15 amino acids. CDR1 is SEHNR and CDR2 is FQNEAQ in the germline V gene (reference sequence). V trimming: 4 bases; J trimming: 9 bases; junction bases outside the gene matches: 7.

This clone is a singleton in its sample. The chain joins TRBV2 to TRBJ2-5; tentative D call: TRBD1 (5 bases). Germline V gives CDR1 SNHLY, CDR2 FYNNEI. V was trimmed by 5 bases and J by 1 base, leaving 14 bases between them. The CDR3 loop spans 15 amino acids. CDR3: CASSRWGGLQETQYF. The CDR3 nucleotides are TGTGCCAGCAGTCGCTGGGGCGGCCTCCAAGAGACCCAGTACTTC.

The genes are TRBV10-1 and TRBJ1-6, with D unresolved. CDR3 size: 12 residues. Per germline, CDR1 WNHNN and CDR2 SYGVQD (reference sequence). Between the trimmed V and J ends, which lost 5 bases and 11 bases, there was a span of 10 bases. The CDR3: CASSPGMAPLHF. DNA for the CDR3: TGCGCCAGCAGTCCTGGGATGGCACCCCTCCACTTT.

The V call is TRBV24-1, the J call TRBJ2-2, with D maybe TRBD2 (5 bases). V lost 5 bases and J lost 3, with 9 bases in between. The CDR3 has 14 amino acids. Germline CDR1 KGHDR, CDR2 SFDVKD. The CDR3 DNA reads TGTGCCACCAGTGGAATGAGGGACACCGGGGAGCTGTTTTTT. This sequence encodes CATSGMRDTGELFF.

The chain uses TRBV19 and TRBJ1-5; TRBD1 matches at 7 bases. The CDR3 extends over 15 amino acids. The ends lost 5 bases at V and 1 base at J; junction bases unmatched: 5. Germline CDR1 is LNHDA and CDR2 is SQIVND (reference sequence). The DNA for the CDR3 is TGTGCCAGTAGTCTGGGACAGTCGAGCAATCAGCCCCAGCATTTT. It is translated as CASSLGQSSNQPQHF.

About this clone: This sample also contains other DNA sequences that code for the same CDR3. The chain combines TRBV5-1 with TRBJ2-5, with no clear D. The CDR3 runs 11 residues. V lost 2 bases and J 2 bases, leaving 1 base between the germline ends. Germline assignment: CDR1 SGHRS and CDR2 YFSETQ. CDR3 in DNA: TGCGCCAGCAGCTTACAAGAGACCCAGTACTTC. It specifies CASSLQETQYF.

This sequence joins TRBV7-9 and TRBJ2-5; D uncertain. Per the germline V gene, CDR1 is SEHNR and CDR2 is FQNEAQ (reference sequence). The CDR3 covers 15 residues. Trimming shortened V by 2 bases and J by 2 bases, and 12 bases separated the two germline ends. The CDR3 region is CASSLRLARQETQYF. CDR3 DNA sequence: TGTGCCAGCAGCTTACGATTGGCGCGGCAAGAGACCCAGTACTTC.

This clone showed up just once. The genes are TRBV29-1 and TRBJ2-5, with TRBD1 identical over 7 bases. Germline V CDR1 and CDR2: SQVTM, ANQGSEA. CDR3 length: 12 residues. The V segment lost 7 bases and the J segment 2 bases; nucleotides outside the gene matches: 4. Here the CDR3 reads CSGAQGQETQYF. Here the CDR3 DNA reads TGCAGCGGGGCACAGGGGCAAGAGACCCAGTACTTC.

The J gene is TRBJ2-7, the V gene TRBV29-1; weak D call: TRBD1 (6 bases). Germline V gene lookup returns CDR1 SQVTM and CDR2 ANQGSEA. Trimming shortened V by 3 bases and J by 4 bases, and 19 bases separated the two germline ends. The CDR3 has 15 amino acids. The chain's CDR3 is CSVEDDKTGSYEQYF. The CDR3 DNA reads as TGCAGCGTTGAGGACGACAAGACAGGAAGTTACGAGCAGTACTTC.

The chain combines TRBV7-3 with TRBJ1-1; TRBD1 agrees at 8 bases. V was clipped by 5 bases and J by 1 base; unmatched bases: 9. In germline, CDR1 is SGHTA, CDR2 FQGTGA. The length of the CDR3 is 16 residues. The CDR3 region has the DNA TGTGCCAGCAGCCCAGGTCCGACAGGGGCGAACACTGAAGCTTTCTTT. Translation: CASSPGPTGANTEAFF.

This clone has just one count. This chain connects TRBV27 to TRBJ1-2, with D unclear. The germline V gene encodes CDR1 MNHEY and CDR2 SMNVEV (reference sequence). V was clipped by 8 bases and J by 8 bases, with 21 bases between them. The CDR3 contains 14 residues. CDR3 in amino acids: CASRSLASQAGYTF. The CDR3 DNA sequence: TGTGCCAGCCGATCTTTGGCCTCCCAGGCGGGCTACACCTTC.

The V call is TRBV7-3, the J call TRBJ2-1, with D perhaps matching TRBD2 (5 bases). The V end lost 3 bases, the J end lost 8 bases, and 11 bases lay between the germline ends. CDR3 size: 13 residues. Germline V gene sequence: CDR1 SGHTA, CDR2 FQGTGA. The CDR3 nucleotides read TGTGCCAGCAGCTTTAGAGGGTCGGATGAGCAGTTCTTC. This gives the protein CASSFRGSDEQFF. The full variable domain, completed using reference TRBV7-3 and TRBJ2-1, is GAGVSQTPSNKVTEKGKYVELRCDPISGHTALYWYRQSLGQGPEFLIYFQGTGAADDSGLPNDRFFAVRPEGSVSTLKIQRTERGDSAVYLCASSFRGSDEQFFGPGTRLTVL.

This chain links TRBV18 with TRBJ2-5; no clear D. Trimming shortened V by 0 bases and J by 1 base, and 6 bases separated the two germline ends. The CDR3 loop spans 14 amino acids. Germline lookup yields CDR1 KGHSH and CDR2 LQKENI. The CDR3 is CASSPPRTQETQYF. The CDR3, as DNA: TGTGCCAGCTCACCACCAAGAACCCAAGAGACCCAGTACTTC. The entire variable domain, with the rest obtained from reference TRBV18 and TRBJ2-5, is as follows: NAGVMQNPRHLVRRRGQEARLRCSPMKGHSHVYWYRQLPEEGLKFMVYLQKENIIDESGMPKERFSAEFPKEGPSILRIQQVVRGDSAAYFCASSPPRTQETQYFGPGTRLLVL.

The CDR3 DNA is TGTGCCAGTAGTTGGACTAGCGGGGGGATTTTGGGCACAGATACGCAGTATTTT. Encoded protein: CASSWTSGGILGTDTQYF. V is TRBV19 and J is TRBJ2-3, with TRBD2 matching over 14 bases. The length of the CDR3 is 18 residues. J gave up 1 base and V 5 bases, and 8 bases lay outside the gene matches. Germline lookup yields CDR1 LNHDA and CDR2 SQIVND (reference sequence).

V is TRBV7-2 and J is TRBJ2-7; unclear D gene. This CDR3 has 13 residues. Looked up from germline, CDR1 is SGHTA and CDR2 is FQGNSA. V lost 0 bases and J 7 bases, leaving 10 bases between the germline ends. The CDR3 nucleotides read TGTGCCAGCAGCTTAGCTGCCCAGCCGGAGCAGTACTTC. It specifies CASSLAAQPEQYF.

This clone was counted only a few times. This chain links TRBV18 with TRBJ2-7; 8 nucleotides align to TRBD2. V was pared by 8 bases and J by 3 bases, with 6 bases of the junction left unmatched. The CDR3 has 13 residues. From germline, CDR1 is KGHSH and CDR2 LQKENI. CDR3 region: CASRGAGGYEQYF. The CDR3 coding sequence is TGTGCCAGCCGGGGGGCGGGAGGCTACGAGCAGTACTTC.

The chain links TRBV4-2 to TRBJ2-3, with 9 bases aligning to TRBD2. CDR3 size: 16 residues. Germline CDR1 LGHNA, CDR2 YNFKEQ. Losses at the gene ends were 0 bases for V and 2 bases for J; bases not matched to a gene: 3. The DNA of the CDR3 is TGTGCCAGCAGCCAAGACGCGGGAGGGATCACAGATACGCAGTATTTT. This encodes CASSQDAGGITDTQYF.

The chain combines TRBV18 with TRBJ2-1; D is uncertain. Deletions cut 5 bases from V and 10 bases from J, with 15 bases between. The CDR3 consists of 13 residues. CDR1 and CDR2 from the germline V gene are KGHSH and LQKENI. CDR3 in amino acids: CASSSTRDSEQFF. Written as DNA, the CDR3 is TGTGCCAGCTCATCCACAAGAGACTCAGAGCAGTTCTTC.

This chain joins TRBV15 and TRBJ2-1, with TRBD2 matching 11 bases. There are 15 residues in the CDR3. CDR1 and CDR2 (germline): LNHNV, YYDKDF (reference sequence). V trimming: 0 bases; J trimming: 6 bases; junction bases outside the gene matches: 1. The CDR3 DNA sequence: TGTGCCACCAGCAGAGAGCTAGCGGGAGGCAATGAGCAGTTCTTC. Translation: CATSRELAGGNEQFF.

The chain combines TRBV19 with TRBJ1-4; D remains unclear. This CDR3 has 14 amino acids. Germline V gives CDR1 LNHDA, CDR2 SQIVND (reference sequence). V lost 3 bases, J lost 0 bases, and 5 bases lay in between. The CDR3 nucleotides are TGTGCCAGTAGTATCCTTGCAACTAATGAAAAACTGTTTTTT. Amino acid sequence: CASSILATNEKLFF.

This chain connects TRBV3-1 (or the pseudogene TRBV3-2) to TRBJ1-3; D not certain. V lost 2 bases to trimming and J lost 0 bases, with 11 bases between them. The CDR3 length is 16 residues. Germline CDR1 reads LGHDT; CDR2 reads YNNKEL (reference sequence). CDR3 DNA sequence: TGTGCCAGCAGCCAACGGACCTCGGGCTCTGGAAACACCATATATTTT. Its translation is CASSQRTSGSGNTIYF.

The genes are TRBV9 and TRBJ2-2; perhaps TRBD1 as D (5 bases). The CDR3 is 14 amino acids. V was clipped by 0 bases and J by 7 bases, with 10 bases between them. Germline V gives CDR1 SGDLS, CDR2 YYNGEE. The CDR3 protein is CASSVGSGLGELFF. The CDR3 DNA reads as TGTGCCAGCAGCGTAGGATCAGGGCTCGGGGAGCTGTTTTTT.

The V call is TRBV6-5, the J call TRBJ1-5, with D uncertain. The V gene lost 8 bases and the J gene lost 6 bases, with 14 bases spanning the gap. Looked up from germline, CDR1 is MNHEY and CDR2 is SVGAGI. The CDR3 is 13 amino acids. CDR3 residues: CASSSGVFQPQHF. The DNA for the CDR3 is TGTGCCAGCTCTAGCGGGGTTTTTCAGCCCCAGCATTTT.

This clone has a handful of counts. This sequence joins TRBV3-1 (or the pseudogene TRBV3-2) and TRBJ2-5, with TRBD2 as a possible D gene (5 bases). Germline CDR1 LGHDT, CDR2 YNNKEL (reference sequence). This CDR3 comprises 16 residues. The germline V and J ends were trimmed by 0 bases and 1 base, with 12 bases remaining between them. In nucleotides, the CDR3 is TGTGCCAGCAGCCAAGATCCCGGGGAGATCCAAGAGACCCAGTACTTC. It translates to CASSQDPGEIQETQYF.

The chain has TRBV5-1 and TRBJ2-1; 9 positions agree with TRBD1. V shed 3 bases and J 7 bases; nucleotides not matched to a gene: 8. The CDR3 has 15 amino acids. CDR1 and CDR2 (germline): SGHRS, YFSETQ. The CDR3 protein is CASSSGQGGLNEQFF. CDR3 bases: TGCGCCAGCAGCTCGGGACAGGGAGGACTTAATGAGCAGTTCTTC.

The chain carries TRBV6-5 and TRBJ2-2, with D maybe TRBD1 (5 bases). Trimming stripped 4 bases from V and 3 bases from J, with 12 bases between. The CDR3 length is 15 residues. CDR1 and CDR2 (germline): MNHEY, SVGAGI. CDR3 loop: CASSSQGSYTGELFF. The CDR3 nucleotides read TGTGCCAGCAGTTCCCAGGGAAGTTACACCGGGGAGCTGTTTTTT.

The chain's CDR3 is CASSLQFRGQGGYTF. For the CDR3, the DNA is TGTGCCAGCAGTTTACAGTTCAGGGGGCAAGGTGGCTACACCTTC. This chain joins TRBV28 and TRBJ1-2; TRBD1 matches at 8 bases. V shed 2 bases and J 7 bases; nucleotides not matched to a gene: 9. Germline V gives CDR1 MDHEN, CDR2 SYDVKM. This CDR3 is 15 amino acids long.